This passage covers 21 T cell receptor beta chains from one sample sequenced in a study of T cell repertoires in cytomegalovirus infection. Each CDR3 protein gets one entry after TCRdb re-called the reads with MiXCR. Of 400,000 to 550,000 distinct CDR3 sequences in the sample, approximately 10% were seen once. Sequencing was performed on PBMCs. These TCRs come from a human donor in good health (CMV status not recorded). Some clones in this sample may be carry-over from other donors' samples.

This clonotype was observed many times. The chain is built from TRBV19 and TRBJ2-4, with D possibly matching TRBD1 (6 bases). V gave up 7 bases and J gave up 0 bases, with 13 bases separating them. Germline lookup yields CDR1 LNHDA and CDR2 SQIVND (reference sequence). This CDR3 has 15 amino acids. The CDR3 protein is CASTRTAVAKNIQYF. The CDR3, as DNA: TGTGCCAGTACCAGGACAGCGGTAGCCAAAAACATTCAGTACTTC.

In its sample, this clonotype was seen a few times. The V gene is TRBV3-1, the J gene TRBJ1-2; tentative D call: TRBD1 (5 bases). V was clipped by 0 bases and J by 8 bases, with 25 bases between them. In germline, CDR1 is LGHDT, CDR2 YNNKEL (reference sequence). The CDR3 is 18 amino acids. The CDR3 is CASSQEIGERDPRRGYTF. Here the CDR3 DNA reads TGTGCCAGCAGCCAAGAAATCGGGGAAAGGGACCCCAGGCGAGGCTACACCTTC. The entire variable domain, with the rest obtained from reference TRBV3-1 and TRBJ1-2, is as follows: DTAVSQTPKYLVTQMGNDKSIKCEQNLGHDTMYWYKQDSKKFLKIMFSYNNKELIINETVPNRFSPKSPDKAHLNLHINSLELGDSAVYFCASSQEIGERDPRRGYTFGSGTRLTVV.

This clonotype was recorded at least ten times. V is TRBV10-3 and J is TRBJ2-3; tentatively, D is TRBD2 (6 bases). The CDR3 extends over 16 amino acids. In germline, CDR1 is ENHRY, CDR2 SYGVKD. Between the trimmed V and J ends, which lost 0 bases and 4 bases, there was a span of 14 bases. The CDR3 region is CAISESASGGADTQYF. CDR3 sequence (DNA): TGTGCCATCAGTGAGTCGGCAAGCGGAGGGGCAGATACGCAGTATTTT.

This clonotype showed up many times. The chain is built from TRBV20-1 and TRBJ2-1; 8 bases line up with TRBD2. The CDR3 has 16 residues. Germline CDR1 DFQATT, CDR2 SNEGSKA (reference sequence). Trimming removed 0 bases from V and 2 bases from J; junction bases left unmatched: 6. The chain's CDR3 is CSARDVLAGPYNEQFF. The CDR3 nucleotides are TGCAGTGCTAGAGATGTATTAGCGGGACCCTACAATGAGCAGTTCTTC.

CDR3 residues: CASSLRPGQGYQPQHF. The CDR3 nucleotides read TGTGCCAGCAGTTTGCGACCGGGACAGGGATATCAGCCCCAGCATTTT. J is TRBJ1-5 and V is TRBV28, with 9 positions matching TRBD1. V shed 3 bases and J 5 bases; nucleotides not matched to a gene: 8. Germline V gives CDR1 MDHEN, CDR2 SYDVKM. This CDR3 comprises 16 residues.

The chain links TRBV19 to TRBJ2-7; D uncertain. CDR3 length equals 15 residues. The germline V gene has CDR1 LNHDA and CDR2 SQIVND (reference sequence). The V end lost 1 base, the J end lost 2 bases, and 12 bases lay between the germline ends. As DNA, the CDR3 is TGTGCCAGTAGTATAGGTAACACTGGAACCTACGAGCAGTACTTC. As protein: CASSIGNTGTYEQYF.

This clonotype has at least ten counts. The chain is built from TRBV4-2 and TRBJ2-7; D is uncertain. Trimming removed 0 bases at V and 9 bases at J, with 9 bases between. The CDR3 covers 12 residues. Per the germline V gene, CDR1 is LGHNA and CDR2 is YNFKEQ. The CDR3 DNA follows: TGTGCCAGCAGCCAAGATGATGTGGGGCAGTACTTC. This translates into CASSQDDVGQYF.

This clonotype was observed at least ten times. The chain recombines TRBV7-8 with TRBJ2-1, with 12 bases matching TRBD2. CDR3 length: 17 residues. V shed 5 bases, J shed 10 bases, and the junction held 15 bases outside the gene matches. Germline V gene data show CDR1 as SGHVS and CDR2 as FQNEAQ. CDR3 loop: CASSPTPLAGGPREQFF. CDR3 in DNA: TGTGCCAGCAGCCCCACGCCTCTAGCGGGGGGGCCCCGGGAGCAGTTCTTC.

Details on this clonotype: Given a much more abundant clone one base away, this may be a read error. The chain carries TRBV6-1 and TRBJ1-5; no definite D call. The CDR3 contains 15 residues. CDR1 and CDR2 from the germline V gene are MNHNS and SASEGT. The germline V and J ends were trimmed by 5 bases and 2 bases, with 13 bases remaining between them. CDR3 residues: CASSTAGRRNQPQHF. For the CDR3, the DNA is TGTGCCAGCAGTACTGCTGGGAGACGCAATCAGCCCCAGCATTTT.

The sample holds many counts of this clonotype. The chain has TRBV12-5 and TRBJ2-1, with 8 bases lining up with TRBD2. CDR3 size: 14 residues. With 1 base clipped from V and 6 bases from J, the junction kept 2 bases outside the gene matches. The germline gives CDR1 LGHNT, CDR2 FRNRAP. Here the CDR3 reads CASGLGGTSNEQFF. CDR3 nucleotide sequence: TGTGCTAGTGGTTTGGGTGGGACTAGCAATGAGCAGTTCTTC.

At least ten counts were recorded for this clonotype. CDR3 nucleotides: TGTGCCAGCAGGTTACAAGGGGGTGAGGGGGAGACCCAGTACTTC. This sequence encodes CASRLQGGEGETQYF. This rearrangement joins TRBV2 to TRBJ2-5; possibly TRBD1 for D (6 bases). This CDR3 is 15 amino acids long. Trimming took 6 bases from V and 5 from J, leaving 19 bases between them. CDR1 SNHLY and CDR2 FYNNEI come from the germline V gene.

In this sample, this clonotype turned up many times. The rearrangement uses TRBV20-1 and TRBJ1-5, with a tentative D call TRBD1 (6 bases). This CDR3 is built from 12 residues. The germline gives CDR1 DFQATT, CDR2 SNEGSKA (reference sequence). Trimming left V 6 bases short and J 2 bases short, with 8 bases between. The CDR3 reads CSARQGNQPQHF. Here the CDR3 DNA reads TGCAGTGCCCGACAGGGCAATCAGCCCCAGCATTTT.

This clonotype showed up many times. This chain links TRBV7-9 with TRBJ1-2, with a weak D call TRBD1 (6 bases). This CDR3 comprises 17 residues. Trimming removed 4 bases from V and 2 bases from J, with 20 bases in between. Germline CDR1 SEHNR, CDR2 FQNEAQ (reference sequence). CDR3 residues: CASSSRLVDSSNYGYTF. CDR3 nucleotide sequence: TGTGCCAGCAGCTCACGTCTGGTGGACAGCTCAAACTATGGCTACACCTTC.

In its sample, this clonotype was seen many times. The chain is built from TRBV4-1 and TRBJ2-7; the D gene could be TRBD1 or TRBD2 (5 bases each). Looked up from germline, CDR1 is MGHRA and CDR2 is YSYEKL. The CDR3 sequence is 15 residues long. Trimming took off 0 bases at V and 3 bases at J, with 12 bases between the two ends. The CDR3 region is CASSQDDRDGYEQYF. The CDR3 DNA is TGCGCCAGCAGCCAAGACGACCGGGACGGCTACGAGCAGTACTTC.

This clonotype was observed at least ten times. V is TRBV19 and J is TRBJ1-5; D not certain. Germline CDR1 LNHDA, CDR2 SQIVND (reference sequence). Trimming stripped 7 bases from V and 6 bases from J, with 13 bases between. The CDR3 consists of 13 residues. The CDR3 nucleotides are TGTGCCAGTACCTCCCTTAAGTCTCAGCCCCAGCATTTT. This codes for CASTSLKSQPQHF.

This clonotype was seen repeatedly, ten times or more. This chain connects TRBV7-6 to TRBJ2-5; 9 nucleotides match TRBD2. The V and J ends lost 2 bases and 1 base, in that order; junction bases with no gene match: 2. Per germline, CDR1 SGHVS and CDR2 FNYEAQ. The CDR3 contains 15 residues. The CDR3 nucleotides read TGTGCCAGCAGCTTACAGCGGGGGGTCCAAGAGACCCAGTACTTC. This translates into CASSLQRGVQETQYF.

This clonotype appeared many times. The chain has TRBV7-2 and TRBJ1-1; 8 bases are a match to TRBD1. Germline values: CDR1 SGHTA, CDR2 FQGNSA. The CDR3 has 14 amino acids. Trimming cost V 3 bases and J 6 bases; bases outside gene matches: 6. CDR3 DNA sequence: TGTGCCAGCAGCTTTCAGGGGGCCTATGCTGAAGCTTTCTTT. Amino acid sequence: CASSFQGAYAEAFF. Full variable domain (remainder filled in from reference TRBV7-2 and TRBJ1-1): GAGVSQSPSNKVTEKGKDVELRCDPISGHTALYWYRQSLGQGLEFLIYFQGNSAPDKSGLPSDRFSAERTGGSVSTLTIQRTQQEDSAVYLCASSFQGAYAEAFFGQGTRLTVV.

The chain couples TRBV4-1 to TRBJ2-1; 13 bases match TRBD2. Trimming cost V 4 bases and J 8 bases; bases outside gene matches: 8. The CDR3 is 16 residues long. In germline, CDR1 is MGHRA, CDR2 YSYEKL. The CDR3 sequence: CASSPPTSGGRHEQFF. The CDR3 DNA follows: TGCGCCAGCAGCCCTCCGACTAGCGGGGGGCGGCATGAGCAGTTCTTC.

This clonotype came up many times. The J gene is TRBJ2-5, the V gene TRBV28; no clear D. CDR3 length equals 10 residues. The germline V and J ends were trimmed by 8 bases and 7 bases, with 8 bases remaining between them. Germline assignment: CDR1 MDHEN and CDR2 SYDVKM. The CDR3 is CASGLGTQYF. The CDR3 coding sequence is TGTGCCAGCGGCTTAGGGACCCAGTACTTC.

The chain joins TRBV19 to TRBJ1-5, with 7 bases fitting TRBD1. Trimming at V came to 6 bases and at J to 6 bases, leaving 11 bases not matched to a gene. The CDR3 contains 15 residues. Germline values: CDR1 LNHDA, CDR2 SQIVND (reference sequence). In nucleotides, the CDR3 is TGTGCCAGTAGCCCAGGTGACAGGGCTGGTCAGCCCCAGCATTTT. It translates to CASSPGDRAGQPQHF.

In this sample, this clonotype turned up many times. The V call is TRBV7-2, the J call TRBJ2-4; 8 bases are a match to TRBD1. CDR3 length: 14 residues. CDR1 is SGHTA, CDR2 FQGNSA, per germline. V dropped 5 bases and J dropped 5; count of bases not matched to a gene: 5. This CDR3 reads CASSNDRGENIQYF. Here the CDR3 DNA reads TGTGCCAGCAGCAATGACAGGGGAGAAAACATTCAGTACTTC.